The T cell receptor beta chain described here comes from a study of cytomegalovirus exposure and HLA in healthy donors. About this clone: Its antigen is currently unknown.

Study-wide results and limits: One variant, a missense change in DCLRE1C, was linked in a later analysis to TCR beta V- and J-gene trimming. TCR beta V segments were, for the most part, productive about 87% or about 30% of the time in an earlier analysis. Most observed TCR sequences were rare, whereas some public TCRs were detected in many donors. TRBV6-2, TRBV6-3 and other indistinguishable V segments were excluded.

CDR1 is SQVTM, CDR2 ANQGSEA, per germline. The CDR3 totals 16 residues. Deletions cut 1 base from V and 3 bases from J, with 18 bases between. Researchers ran the PCR with 60 Vbeta and 13 Jbeta primers. TCRdb's table, derived via immunoSEQ multiplex PCR, lists solely in-frame clones and lacks some. This repertoire shows about 160,000 clones, more than 80% found once; its top ten account for approximately 2.1%. Sequenced: PBMCs. The gene calls are TRBV29-1 and TRBJ1-1; perhaps TRBD1 as D (6 bases). The clonotype originates from a young woman in good health and CMV-seronegative. The CDR3 here is CSVEGIGPGVYTEAFF. The CDR3 DNA reads as TGCAGCGTTGAAGGGATAGGGCCAGGGGTCTACACTGAAGCTTTCTTT.